This T cell receptor (beta chain) was retrieved from a study of OX40 agonist ivuxolimab in advanced cancers. At the level of the whole study: Ivuxolimab was an agonistic, fully human IgG2 monoclonal antibody directed against OX40 (CD134), a costimulatory receptor. Intravenous ivuxolimab was administered to patients every 2 weeks at six dose levels: 0.01, 0.1, 0.3, 1.5, 3 and 10 mg/kg. Of the roughly 52 dose-escalation patients, hepatocellular carcinoma was present in around 20, melanoma in approximately 15, renal cell carcinoma in 9 and head and neck cancer in 9. In the dose-escalation cohort, around 80% of patients were male, and the mean age was 60 years with a range of about 20 to 79. Prior anti-PD-1, anti-PD-L1 or anti-CTLA-4 therapy was permitted, and 40% of dose-escalation patients had received checkpoint inhibitors. Partial responses occurred in three dose-escalation patients, of whom one had hepatocellular carcinoma and two had cutaneous melanoma. Peripheral TCRbeta sequencing was intended to test whether TCR sequence diversity was altered and clonal T-cell expansion was caused by ivuxolimab. The paper reports the monotherapy dose-escalation portion (N = 52 patients) of the phase I ivuxolimab trial. The research as a whole found: At doses from 0.1 to 3.0 mg/kg, clonal expansion was seen in both CD4+ and CD8+ blood T cells between baseline and week 6. Partial responders in the 0.1-3.0 mg/kg groups had among the lowest normalized peripheral clonal expansion, especially among CD8+ T cells. Low levels of normalized T-cell clonal expansion were also seen in some nonresponding patients. Which antigens the clonally expanded peripheral T cells were specific for was not determined. After ivuxolimab, CD8+ T cells had more expanded clones than CD4+ T cells on average.

Trimming removed 2 bases from V and 6 bases from J; the gene matches leave 6 bases unexplained. Reading the germline V gene gives CDR1 LGHNA and CDR2 YNFKEQ. The CDR3 holds 15 amino acids from the cysteine to the phenylalanine. Only the CDR3 DNA is retained, 45 bases long and in frame from the first base. For sequencing of the TCRbeta CDR3 region, genomic DNA was extracted from the sorted cells. TCRbeta CDR3 regions were sequenced using the immunoSEQ Assay. Held by TCRdb, this immuneACCESS table contains in-frame sequences only and omits some clones. Under half of the omission traces to an unresolved V gene where checked; the cause of the rest is unknown. For this sample the table gives about 70,000 clones, of which 80% to 90% were detected only once. The ten largest clones add up to 5% of the sample. Patients with a history of autoimmune disease or receiving systemic immunosuppression were excluded from the trial. Peripheral blood for TCR sequencing was collected from all dose cohorts at baseline, on cycle 4 day 1, and on cycle 7 day 1. The samples were taken from a phase I, first-in-human, multicenter, open-label dose-escalation trial of ivuxolimab. Adults with locally advanced or metastatic head and neck squamous cell, hepatocellular, melanoma or renal cell carcinoma were enrolled in the trial. Before TCR sequencing, CD4+ T cells and CD8+ T cells from peripheral blood were sorted into separate populations.

Details on this clone: Its specific antigen is unknown. No base-level quality is on record; no much larger clone is a single base apart.

The material was CD4+ or CD8+ T cells sorted from blood, obtained in a trial of the OX40 agonist ivuxolimab. The chain was built from TRBV4-2 and TRBJ2-3; TRBD2 lines up with 9 middle nucleotides. The sequence was collected from an adult with an advanced solid tumor such as melanoma, head and neck, liver or kidney cancer. In nucleotides, the sequence is TGTGCCAGCAGCCAAAAGGGACTAGCTCCGGATACGCAGTATTTT. It codes for CASSQKGLAPDTQYF.